This is a list of T cell receptor beta chains from one sample in a study of blood T cell repertoires in COVID-19. Data came from immunoSEQ multiplex PCR; TCRdb stores just in-frame clones and leaves some out. This table holds approximately 200,000 clones, around 95% found once. The sample taken for sequencing was peripheral blood. These receptors were taken from a man aged 25 to 45 with COVID-19, enrolled during active disease. Both conserved end residues are part of each CDR3. The order of the fields is V gene, D gene, clone size, CDR3 protein. D genes are given only for firm matches. Not every row has a clone size; where given, it reads once, few, many or a size class.

v_gene: TRBV13; d_gene: TRBD1; abundance: NA; CDR3aa: CASSTGQGSYEQYF
v_gene: TRBV10-3; d_gene: TRBD1; abundance: NA; CDR3aa: CAIRGTGKNTEAFF
v_gene: TRBV5-1; d_gene: TRBD2; abundance: NA; CDR3aa: CASSSAGGAHF
v_gene: TRBV18; d_gene: TRBD2; abundance: NA; CDR3aa: CASSLVKTSGGQETQYF
v_gene: TRBV6-5; d_gene: NA; abundance: NA; CDR3aa: CASSYARPDSGNTIYF
v_gene: TRBV27; d_gene: NA; abundance: once; CDR3aa: CASSMDSLPDGYTF
v_gene: TRBV6-5; d_gene: NA; abundance: NA; CDR3aa: CASTGRAWETQYF
v_gene: TRBV21-1; d_gene: NA; abundance: NA; CDR3aa: CASNRGPTGTQYF
v_gene: TRBV9; d_gene: TRBD1; abundance: NA; CDR3aa: CASSETGGRYEQYF
v_gene: TRBV19; d_gene: TRBD1; abundance: once; CDR3aa: CASSIQGASTGELFF